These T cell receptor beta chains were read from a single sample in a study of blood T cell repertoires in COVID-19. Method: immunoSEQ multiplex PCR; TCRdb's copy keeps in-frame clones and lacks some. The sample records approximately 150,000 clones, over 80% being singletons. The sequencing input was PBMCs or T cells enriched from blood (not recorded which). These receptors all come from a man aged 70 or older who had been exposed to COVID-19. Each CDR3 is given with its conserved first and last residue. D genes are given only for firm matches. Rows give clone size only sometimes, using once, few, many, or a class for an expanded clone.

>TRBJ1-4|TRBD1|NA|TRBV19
CASRKTGVNEKLFF
TGTGCCAGTAGGAAGACAGGGGTGAACGAAAAACTGTTTTTT
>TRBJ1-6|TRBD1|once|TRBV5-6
CASSLEAGGYPPLHF
TGTGCCAGCAGCTTGGAGGCAGGGGGATATCCACCCCTCCACTTT
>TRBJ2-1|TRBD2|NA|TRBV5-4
CASSSQGSGSNEQFF
TGTGCCAGCAGCTCTCAGGGTAGCGGGAGTAATGAGCAGTTCTTC
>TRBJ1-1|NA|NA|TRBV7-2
CASSPQGANTEAFF
TGTGCCAGCAGCCCCCAGGGTGCGAACACTGAAGCTTTCTTT
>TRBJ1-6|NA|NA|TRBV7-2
CASCSDSPLHF
TGTGCCAGCTGTTCGGATTCACCCCTCCACTTT
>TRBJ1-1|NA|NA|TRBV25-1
CASSPRNTEAFF
TGTGCCAGCAGTCCCAGAAACACTGAAGCTTTCTTT
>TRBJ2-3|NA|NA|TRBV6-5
CASSLGQRTDTQYF
TGTGCCAGCAGTCTAGGACAGCGCACAGATACGCAGTATTTT
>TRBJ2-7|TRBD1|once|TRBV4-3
CASSQTDRAIGEQYF
TGCGCCAGCAGCCAGACGGACAGGGCGATAGGCGAGCAGTACTTC
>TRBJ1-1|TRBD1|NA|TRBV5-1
CASSGWTGNTEAFF
TGCGCCAGCAGCGGATGGACAGGGAACACTGAAGCTTTCTTT
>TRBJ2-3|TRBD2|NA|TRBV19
CASRASGIISTDTQYF
TGTGCCTCGAGAGCTAGCGGGATCATTAGCACAGATACGCAGTATTTT
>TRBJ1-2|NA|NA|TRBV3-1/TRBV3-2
CASSQEYLGYTF
TGTGCCAGCAGCCAAGAGTACCTAGGCTACACCTTC
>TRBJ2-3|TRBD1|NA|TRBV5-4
CASRMGQTSTDTQYF
TGTGCCAGCAGAATGGGACAGACTAGCACAGATACGCAGTATTTT
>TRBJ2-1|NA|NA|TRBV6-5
CASRIADSYNEQFF
TGTGCCAGCAGGATAGCGGACTCCTACAATGAGCAGTTCTTC
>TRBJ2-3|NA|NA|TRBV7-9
CASGTIVADTQYF
TGTGCCAGCGGGACAATCGTCGCAGATACGCAGTATTTT
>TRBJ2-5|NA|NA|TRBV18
CASSPPMRGYETQYF
TGTGCCAGCTCACCACCGATGCGGGGTTATGAGACCCAGTACTTC
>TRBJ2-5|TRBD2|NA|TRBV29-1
CSVPFPGGRAQETQYF
TGCAGCGTTCCTTTCCCAGGCGGGAGGGCCCAAGAGACCCAGTACTTC
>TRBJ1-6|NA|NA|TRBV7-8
CASSLRWGLYSPLHF
TGTGCCAGCAGCTTAAGATGGGGGCTATATTCACCCCTCCACTTT